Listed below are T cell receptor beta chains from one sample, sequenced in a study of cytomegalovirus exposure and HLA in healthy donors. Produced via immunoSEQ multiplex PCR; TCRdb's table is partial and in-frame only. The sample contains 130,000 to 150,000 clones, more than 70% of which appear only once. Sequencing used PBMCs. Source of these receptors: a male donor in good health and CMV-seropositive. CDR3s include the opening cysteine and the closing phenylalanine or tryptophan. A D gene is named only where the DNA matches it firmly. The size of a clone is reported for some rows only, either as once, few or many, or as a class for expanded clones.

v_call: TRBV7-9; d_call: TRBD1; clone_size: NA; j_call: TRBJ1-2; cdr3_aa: CASSLQGALAYGYTF; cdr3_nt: TGTGCCAGCAGCTTACAGGGGGCGCTGGCCTATGGCTACACCTTC
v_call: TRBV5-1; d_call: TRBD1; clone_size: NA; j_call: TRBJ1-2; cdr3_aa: CASSVGQLGYTF; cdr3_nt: TGCGCCAGCAGCGTGGGACAGCTCGGCTACACCTTC
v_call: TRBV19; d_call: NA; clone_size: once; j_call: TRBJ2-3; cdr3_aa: CASSGGLADTQYF; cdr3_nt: TGTGCCAGTAGTGGAGGTTTGGCAGATACGCAGTATTTT
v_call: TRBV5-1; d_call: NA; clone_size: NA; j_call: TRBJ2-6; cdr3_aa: CASSLYPVYSGANVLTF; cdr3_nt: TGCGCCAGCAGCTTGTATCCAGTTTACTCTGGGGCCAACGTCCTGACTTTC
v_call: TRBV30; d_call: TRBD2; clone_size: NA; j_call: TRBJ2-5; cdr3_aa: CAWSVLAGDTQYF; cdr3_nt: TGTGCCTGGAGTGTACTAGCGGGGGATACCCAGTACTTC
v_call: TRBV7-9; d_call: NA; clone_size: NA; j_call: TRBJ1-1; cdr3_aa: CASSLDSGWNTEAFF; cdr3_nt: TGTGCCAGCAGCTTAGATTCAGGGTGGAACACTGAAGCTTTCTTT
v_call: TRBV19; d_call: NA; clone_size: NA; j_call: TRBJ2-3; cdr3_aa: CASSKGSEGTQYF; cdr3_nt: TGTGCCAGTAGTAAGGGATCGGAGGGTACGCAGTATTTT
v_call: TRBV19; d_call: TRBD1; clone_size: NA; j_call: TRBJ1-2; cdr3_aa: CASSMTGGASNYGYTF; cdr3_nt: TGTGCCAGTAGTATGACAGGGGGAGCTTCTAACTATGGCTACACCTTC
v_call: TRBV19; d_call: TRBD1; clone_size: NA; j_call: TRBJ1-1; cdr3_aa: CASSIDTSGGTEAFF; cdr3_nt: TGTGCCAGTAGTATAGATACCTCAGGGGGGACTGAAGCTTTCTTT
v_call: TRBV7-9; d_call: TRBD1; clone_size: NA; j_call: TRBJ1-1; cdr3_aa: CASSSGQGRAEAFF; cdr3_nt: TGTGCCAGCAGCTCCGGACAGGGGAGGGCTGAAGCTTTCTTT
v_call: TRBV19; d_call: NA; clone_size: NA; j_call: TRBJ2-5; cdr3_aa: CAVVEGSGTQYF; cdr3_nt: TGTGCCGTTGTCGAGGGATCCGGGACCCAGTACTTC
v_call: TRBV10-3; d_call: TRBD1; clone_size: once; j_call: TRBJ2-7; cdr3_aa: CAIRTTGEYEQYF; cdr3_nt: TGTGCCATCAGGACGACAGGGGAATACGAGCAGTACTTC
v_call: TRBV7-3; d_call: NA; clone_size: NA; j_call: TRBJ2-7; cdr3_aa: CASSLAAGLYEQYF; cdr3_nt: TGTGCCAGCAGCTTAGCCGCGGGACTCTACGAGCAGTACTTC
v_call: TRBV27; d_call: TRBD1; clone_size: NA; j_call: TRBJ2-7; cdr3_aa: CASSSPGQGAYEQYF; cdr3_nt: TGTGCCAGCAGTTCTCCGGGACAGGGGGCCTACGAGCAGTACTTC
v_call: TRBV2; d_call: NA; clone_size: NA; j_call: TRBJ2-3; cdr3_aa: CASLSDTQYF; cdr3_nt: TGTGCCAGCCTATCAGATACGCAGTATTTT
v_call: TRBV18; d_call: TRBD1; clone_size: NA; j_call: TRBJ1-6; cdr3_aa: CASSPGTADNSPLHF; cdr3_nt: TGTGCCAGCTCCCCCGGGACAGCCGATAATTCACCCCTCCACTTT
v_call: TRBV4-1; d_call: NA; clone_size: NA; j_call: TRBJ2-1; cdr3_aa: CASSQVLGQNYNEQFF; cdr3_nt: TGCGCCAGCAGCCAAGTTCTCGGACAGAACTACAATGAGCAGTTCTTC
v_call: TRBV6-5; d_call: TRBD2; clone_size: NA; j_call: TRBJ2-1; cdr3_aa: CASSYSGWASNEQFF; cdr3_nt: TGTGCCAGCAGTTATAGCGGGTGGGCGTCGAATGAGCAGTTCTTC
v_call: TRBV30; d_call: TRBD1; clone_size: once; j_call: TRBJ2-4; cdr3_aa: CAWSVKGAVAKNIQYF; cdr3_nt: TGTGCCTGGAGTGTAAAGGGGGCGGTGGCCAAAAACATTCAGTACTTC
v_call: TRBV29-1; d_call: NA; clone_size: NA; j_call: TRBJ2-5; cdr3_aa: CSVDITAIRETQYF; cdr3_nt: TGCAGCGTTGATATAACAGCCATTAGGGAGACCCAGTACTTC